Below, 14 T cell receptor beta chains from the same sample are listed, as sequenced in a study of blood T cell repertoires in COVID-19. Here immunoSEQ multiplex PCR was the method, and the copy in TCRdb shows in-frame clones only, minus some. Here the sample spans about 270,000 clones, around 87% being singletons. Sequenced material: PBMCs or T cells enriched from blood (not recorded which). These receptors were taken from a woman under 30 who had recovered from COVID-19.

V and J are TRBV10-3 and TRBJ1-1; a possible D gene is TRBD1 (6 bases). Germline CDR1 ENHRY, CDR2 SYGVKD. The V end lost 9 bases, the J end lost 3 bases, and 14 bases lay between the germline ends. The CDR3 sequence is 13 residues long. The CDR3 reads CAMSDSLHTEAFF. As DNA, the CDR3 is TGTGCCATGTCGGACAGCCTACACACTGAAGCTTTCTTT.

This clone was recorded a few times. The CDR3 bases are TGTGCCGCACAGACCAGGGTTTATGAGCAGTACTTC. Translation gives CAAQTRVYEQYF. This rearrangement joins TRBV28 to TRBJ2-7, with D possibly being TRBD1 (5 bases). V lost 11 bases, J lost 7 bases, and 18 bases lay in between. Germline CDR1 reads MDHEN; CDR2 reads SYDVKM. This CDR3 region has 12 residues.

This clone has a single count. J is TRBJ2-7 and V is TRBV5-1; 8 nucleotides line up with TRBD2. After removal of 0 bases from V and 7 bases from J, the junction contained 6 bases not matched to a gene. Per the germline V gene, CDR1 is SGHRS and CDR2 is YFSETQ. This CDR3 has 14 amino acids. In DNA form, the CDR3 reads TGCGCCAGCAGCTTGGCCGGGGGGGCCGGGGAGCAGTACTTC. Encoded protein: CASSLAGGAGEQYF.

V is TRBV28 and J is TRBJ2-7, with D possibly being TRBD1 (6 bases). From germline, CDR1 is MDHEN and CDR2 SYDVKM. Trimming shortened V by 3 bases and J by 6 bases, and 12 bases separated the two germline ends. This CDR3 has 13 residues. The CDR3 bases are TGTGCCAGCAGTTTGGGGCAGGGGACCGAGCAGTACTTC. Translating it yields CASSLGQGTEQYF.

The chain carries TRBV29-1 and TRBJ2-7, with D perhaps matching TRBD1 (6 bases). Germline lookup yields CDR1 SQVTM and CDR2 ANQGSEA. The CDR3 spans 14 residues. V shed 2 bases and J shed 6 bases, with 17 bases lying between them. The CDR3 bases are TGCAGCGTTGAATTCGGACAGTTCGGTGGCGAGCAGTACTTC. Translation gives CSVEFGQFGGEQYF.

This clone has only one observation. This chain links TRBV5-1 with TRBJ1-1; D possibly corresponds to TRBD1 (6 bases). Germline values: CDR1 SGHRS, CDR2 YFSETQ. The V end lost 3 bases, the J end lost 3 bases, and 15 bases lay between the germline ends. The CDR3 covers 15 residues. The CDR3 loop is CASSSQQGTHTEAFF. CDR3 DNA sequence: TGCGCCAGCAGCTCTCAACAGGGAACTCACACTGAAGCTTTCTTT.

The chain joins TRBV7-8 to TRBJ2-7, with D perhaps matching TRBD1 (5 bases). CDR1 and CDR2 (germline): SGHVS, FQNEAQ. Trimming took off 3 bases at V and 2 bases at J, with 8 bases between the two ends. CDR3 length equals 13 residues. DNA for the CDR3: TGTGCCAGCAGCTTGGGGCACACCTACGAGCAGTACTTC. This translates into CASSLGHTYEQYF.

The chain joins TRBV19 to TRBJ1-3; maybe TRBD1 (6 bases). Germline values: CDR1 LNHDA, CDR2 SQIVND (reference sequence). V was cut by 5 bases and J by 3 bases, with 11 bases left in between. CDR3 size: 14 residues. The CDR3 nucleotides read TGTGCCAGTAGTCTCCGGGACATTGGAAACACCATATATTTT. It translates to CASSLRDIGNTIYF.

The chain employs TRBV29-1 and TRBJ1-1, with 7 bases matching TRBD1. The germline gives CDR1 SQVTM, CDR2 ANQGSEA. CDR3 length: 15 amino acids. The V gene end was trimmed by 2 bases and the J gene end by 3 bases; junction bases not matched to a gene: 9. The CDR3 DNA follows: TGCAGCGTTGAATTGGCAGGGGGATACCACACTGAAGCTTTCTTT. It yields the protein CSVELAGGYHTEAFF.

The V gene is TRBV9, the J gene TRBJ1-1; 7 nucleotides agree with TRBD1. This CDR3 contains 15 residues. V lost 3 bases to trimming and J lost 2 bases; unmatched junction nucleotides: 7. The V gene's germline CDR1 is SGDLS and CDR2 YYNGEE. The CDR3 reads CASSASGQFNTEAFF. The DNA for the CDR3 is TGTGCCAGCAGCGCCTCGGGACAGTTTAACACTGAAGCTTTCTTT.

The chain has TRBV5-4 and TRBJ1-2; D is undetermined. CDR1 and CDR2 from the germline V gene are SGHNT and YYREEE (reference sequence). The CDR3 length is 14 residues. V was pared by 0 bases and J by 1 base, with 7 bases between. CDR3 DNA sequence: TGTGCCAGCAGCTTGGCGCGAGTTAACTATGGCTACACCTTC. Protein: CASSLARVNYGYTF.

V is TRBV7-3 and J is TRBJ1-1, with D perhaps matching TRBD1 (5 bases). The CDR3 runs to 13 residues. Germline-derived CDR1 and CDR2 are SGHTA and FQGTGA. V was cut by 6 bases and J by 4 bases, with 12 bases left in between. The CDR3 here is CASRQGGSTEAFF. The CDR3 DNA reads TGTGCCAGCAGGCAGGGAGGGAGCACTGAAGCTTTCTTT.

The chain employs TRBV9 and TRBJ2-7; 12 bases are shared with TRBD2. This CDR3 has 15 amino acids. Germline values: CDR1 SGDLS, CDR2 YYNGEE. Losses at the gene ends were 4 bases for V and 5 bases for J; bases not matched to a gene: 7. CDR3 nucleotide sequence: TGTGCCAGCAGCCCCCTAGCGGGGGGGCTAAACGAGCAGTACTTC. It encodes CASSPLAGGLNEQYF.

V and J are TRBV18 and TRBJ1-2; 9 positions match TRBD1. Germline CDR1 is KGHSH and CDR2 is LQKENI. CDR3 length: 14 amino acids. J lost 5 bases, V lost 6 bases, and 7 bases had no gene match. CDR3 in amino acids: CASSPETGGYGYTF. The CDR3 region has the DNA TGTGCCAGCTCCCCGGAGACAGGGGGGTATGGCTACACCTTC.